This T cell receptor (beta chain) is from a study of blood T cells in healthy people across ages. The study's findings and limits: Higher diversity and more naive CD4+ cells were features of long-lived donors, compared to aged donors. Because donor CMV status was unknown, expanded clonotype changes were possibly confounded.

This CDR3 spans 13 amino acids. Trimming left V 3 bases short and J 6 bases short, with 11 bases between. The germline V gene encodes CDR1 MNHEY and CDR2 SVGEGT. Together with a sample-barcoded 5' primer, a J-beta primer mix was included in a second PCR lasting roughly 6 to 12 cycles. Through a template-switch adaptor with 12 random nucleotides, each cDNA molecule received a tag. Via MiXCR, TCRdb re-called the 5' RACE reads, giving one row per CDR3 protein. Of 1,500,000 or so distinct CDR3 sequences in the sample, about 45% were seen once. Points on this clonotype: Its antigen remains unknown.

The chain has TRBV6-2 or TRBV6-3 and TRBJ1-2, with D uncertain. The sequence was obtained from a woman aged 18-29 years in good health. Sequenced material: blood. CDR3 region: CASSYWKEDGYTF. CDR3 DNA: TGTGCCAGCAGTTATTGGAAAGAGGATGGCTACACCTTC.